This T cell receptor (beta chain) was documented in a study of identical twins. CDR3 length: 17 amino acids. CDR1 SGHRS and CDR2 YFSETQ come from the germline V gene. V lost 4 bases to trimming and J lost 8 bases, with 24 bases between them. TCRdb reanalysed the 5' RACE reads using MiXCR and keeps one entry per CDR3 protein. This repertoire shows approximately 1.8 million distinct CDR3 sequences, around a third found once; its top ten account for around 0.25%. This receptor was identified in a newborn girl in good health. The specimen was cord blood. The chain joins TRBV5-1 to TRBJ1-4; D remains unclear. The CDR3 here is CASSLGSGIGRGEKLFF. The CDR3 region has the DNA TGCGCCAGCAGCCTAGGGTCGGGAATCGGGCGCGGCGAAAAACTGTTTTTT. The complete variable domain, with remaining parts taken from reference TRBV5-1 and TRBJ1-4, reads KAGVTQTPRYLIKTRGQQVTLSCSPISGHRSVSWYQQTPGQGLQFLFEYFSETQRNKGNFPGRFSGRQFSNSRSEMNVSTLELGDSALYLCASSLGSGIGRGEKLFFGSGTQLSVL.